The 14 T cell receptor beta chains in this list originate from one sample, sequenced in a study of OX40 agonist ivuxolimab in advanced cancers. Profiled with immunoSEQ multiplex PCR; TCRdb holds only in-frame clones, not every one. The table shows approximately 15,000 clones, with roughly 81% occurring only once. The sample in question was CD4+ or CD8+ T cells sorted from blood, obtained in a trial of the OX40 agonist ivuxolimab. These receptors were collected from an adult with an advanced solid tumor such as melanoma, head and neck, liver or kidney cancer.

The chain joins TRBV27 to TRBJ2-7; D possibly corresponds to TRBD1 (6 bases). V shed 3 bases and J shed 3 bases, with 12 bases lying between them. The germline CDR1 and CDR2 sequences are MNHEY and SMNVEV (reference sequence). This CDR3 spans 14 amino acids. CDR3 residues: CASSLQGKYYEQYF. Here the CDR3 DNA reads TGTGCCAGCAGTTTGCAGGGGAAATACTACGAGCAGTACTTC.

This clone ranks as medium-sized. This sample includes further DNA sequences coding for the same CDR3. Written as DNA, the CDR3 is TGTGCCAGCAGCTTGGAAGGACAGAGTAGCAATCAGCCCCAGCATTTT. Encoded protein: CASSLEGQSSNQPQHF. This chain connects TRBV7-8 to TRBJ1-5, with D possibly being TRBD1 (6 bases). The ends were cut back, 3 bases at V and 0 bases at J, with 12 bases in the middle. Per the germline V gene, CDR1 is SGHVS and CDR2 is FQNEAQ. This CDR3 is built from 16 residues.

This clone was counted once. This sequence joins TRBV27 and TRBJ2-7, with D possibly being TRBD2 (6 bases). The CDR3 has 14 amino acids. Between the trimmed V and J ends, which lost 5 bases and 1 base, there was a span of 12 bases. Germline CDR1 is MNHEY and CDR2 is SMNVEV (reference sequence). The CDR3, as DNA: TGTGCCAGCAGTGAGCGGGCCCAGTCCTACGAGCAGTACTTC. Protein product: CASSERAQSYEQYF.

The chain employs TRBV27 and TRBJ1-1; D remains ambiguous. V was clipped by 1 base and J by 4 bases, with 10 bases between them. This CDR3 comprises 14 residues. Germline V gene data show CDR1 as MNHEY and CDR2 as SMNVEV (reference sequence). For the CDR3, the DNA is TGTGCCAGCAGTTTATACCCCATGGGCACTGAAGCTTTCTTT. Protein sequence: CASSLYPMGTEAFF.

The chain carries TRBV7-8 and TRBJ2-5; no definite D call. V was shortened by 7 bases and J by 2 bases, with 17 bases between the two germline ends. Germline lookup yields CDR1 SGHVS and CDR2 FQNEAQ. The CDR3 runs to 15 residues. CDR3 sequence (DNA): TGTGCCAGCACCGACATGCTCGGGCGGCAAGAGACCCAGTACTTC. Residues: CASTDMLGRQETQYF. Complete variable domain (other parts from reference TRBV7-8 and TRBJ2-5): GAGVSQSPRYKVAKRGQDVALRCDPISGHVSLFWYQQALGQGPEFLTYFQNEAQLDKSGLPSDRFFAERPEGSVSTLKIQRTQQEDSAVYLCASTDMLGRQETQYFGPGTRLLVL.

The chain has TRBV27 and TRBJ2-1, with 12 positions matching TRBD2. The J segment lost 5 bases and the V segment lost 5 bases, leaving 4 bases of the junction unmatched. Germline-derived CDR1 and CDR2 are MNHEY and SMNVEV (reference sequence). This CDR3 has 15 residues. The CDR3 DNA sequence: TGTGCCAGCAGTACTCTAGCGGGAGGGCACAATGAGCAGTTCTTC. As protein: CASSTLAGGHNEQFF.

This clone is medium-sized in the sample. The chain carries TRBV7-9 and TRBJ2-5, with 8 bases matching TRBD2. V lost 5 bases, J lost 4 bases, and 12 bases stayed unmatched. The CDR3 has 16 residues. CDR1 SEHNR and CDR2 FQNEAQ come from the germline V gene (reference sequence). CDR3 residues: CASSLLSGGRIETQYF. CDR3 in DNA: TGTGCCAGCAGCCTTCTCTCCGGCGGGAGGATAGAGACCCAGTACTTC. Looking up the rest from reference TRBV7-9 and TRBJ2-5 gives the full variable domain: DTGVSQNPRHKITKRGQNVTFRCDPISEHNRLYWYRQTLGQGPEFLTYFQNEAQLEKSRLLSDRFSAERPKGSFSTLEIQRTEQGDSAMYLCASSLLSGGRIETQYFGPGTRLLVL.

The chain carries TRBV20-1 and TRBJ2-3, with a weak D call TRBD2 (5 bases). Germline V gene data show CDR1 as DFQATT and CDR2 as SNEGSKA (reference sequence). The CDR3 sequence is 11 residues long. Trimming shortened V by 2 bases and J by 5 bases, and 5 bases separated the two germline ends. The CDR3 sequence: CSARRGDTQYF. CDR3 bases: TGCAGTGCTAGACGGGGAGATACGCAGTATTTT.

This chain links TRBV29-1 with TRBJ2-3, with 7 bases matching TRBD2. Trimming cost V 3 bases and J 3 bases; bases outside gene matches: 3. In germline, CDR1 is SQVTM, CDR2 ANQGSEA. CDR3 length: 13 residues. CDR3: CSVEAGETDTQYF. CDR3 bases: TGCAGCGTTGAGGCGGGAGAGACAGATACGCAGTATTTT.

CDR3 in amino acids: CASGSTGNTIYF. For the CDR3, the DNA is TGTGCCAGCGGAAGCACTGGAAACACCATATATTTT. The chain uses TRBV28 and TRBJ1-3; D uncertain. CDR3 length: 12 amino acids. CDR1 and CDR2 from the germline V gene are MDHEN and SYDVKM. Trimming pared 8 bases from V and 2 bases from J, leaving 7 bases between.

The V gene is TRBV28, the J gene TRBJ2-3; a weak D match, TRBD2 (6 bases). V was shortened by 6 bases and J by 6 bases, with 13 bases between the two germline ends. The CDR3 has 13 amino acids. CDR1 is MDHEN and CDR2 is SYDVKM in the germline V gene. In nucleotides, the CDR3 is TGTGCCAGCAGCAATAGACTAGAGGATACGCAGTATTTT. Protein product: CASSNRLEDTQYF.

The chain uses TRBV30 and TRBJ2-6; no clear D. The CDR3 has 15 amino acids. Germline values: CDR1 GTSNPN, CDR2 SVGIG (reference sequence). V lost 3 bases to trimming and J lost 0 bases, with 9 bases between them. This CDR3 is CAWRAAISGANVLTF. CDR3 nucleotide sequence: TGTGCCTGGAGGGCGGCGATCTCTGGGGCCAACGTCCTGACTTTC.

J is TRBJ2-7 and V is TRBV5-6, with D maybe TRBD1 (7 bases). V shed 4 bases and J shed 1 base, with 15 bases lying between them. Germline V CDR1 and CDR2: SGHDT, YYEEEE. The CDR3 is 15 residues long. The CDR3 coding sequence is TGTGCCAGCAGCGCTGGAGGGACAGCTTCCTACGAGCAGTACTTC. Translating gives CASSAGGTASYEQYF.

This chain links TRBV30 with TRBJ1-4; D gene unclear. V lost 5 bases to trimming and J lost 4 bases, with 17 bases between them. Germline V CDR1 and CDR2: GTSNPN, SVGIG (reference sequence). The CDR3 extends over 15 amino acids. The CDR3 bases are TGTGCCTGGGAAGGAGAGGGAGGCTATAATGAAAAACTGTTTTTT. Encoded protein: CAWEGEGGYNEKLFF. The full variable domain, rest sourced from reference TRBV30 and TRBJ1-4, is SQTIHQWPATLVQPVGSPLSLECTVEGTSNPNLYWYRQAAGRGLQLLFYSVGIGQISSEVPQNLSASRPQDRQFILSSKKLLLSDSGFYLCAWEGEGGYNEKLFFGSGTQLSVL.